The 17 T cell receptor beta chains presented below share a single source sample, sequenced in a study of OX40 agonist ivuxolimab in advanced cancers. Data came from immunoSEQ multiplex PCR; TCRdb stores just in-frame clones and leaves some out. Among around 79,000 clones listed, 88% were seen once. This material consisted of CD4+ or CD8+ T cells sorted from blood, taken in a trial of the OX40 agonist ivuxolimab. These receptors were obtained from an adult with an advanced solid tumor such as melanoma, head and neck, liver or kidney cancer.

This clone was seen a single time. The chain combines TRBV6-5 with TRBJ2-2, with a weak D call TRBD2 (5 bases). Trimming left V 3 bases short and J 7 bases short, with 6 bases between. The CDR3 runs 12 residues. Per the germline V gene, CDR1 is MNHEY and CDR2 is SVGAGI. This CDR3 reads CASSYGGGELFF. The CDR3, as DNA: TGTGCCAGCAGTTATGGAGGCGGGGAGCTGTTTTTT.

The chain is built from TRBV5-3 and TRBJ2-7; tentative D call: TRBD1 (5 bases). TRBV5-3 is labeled an ORF, and its function is uncertain. The CDR3 runs to 11 residues. The V end lost 9 bases, the J end lost 3 bases, and 10 bases lay between the germline ends. The CDR3: CATGAFYEQYF. CDR3 coding DNA: TGTGCCACTGGGGCCTTCTACGAGCAGTACTTC.

This clone was counted only a few times. CDR3 amino acids: CASSPFSDPDTQYF. In nucleotides, the CDR3 is TGTGCCAGCAGCCCCTTTAGCGACCCAGATACGCAGTATTTT. The gene calls are TRBV11-3 and TRBJ2-3, with a possible D match to TRBD2 (5 bases). The CDR3 totals 14 residues. V gave up 5 bases and J gave up 4 bases, with 13 bases separating them. Germline V gene data show CDR1 as SGHNT and CDR2 as YENEEA.

The chain recombines TRBV2 with TRBJ1-5; D call uncertain. The V end lost 5 bases, the J end lost 0 bases, and 8 bases lay between the germline ends. Per germline, CDR1 SNHLY and CDR2 FYNNEI. This CDR3 spans 14 amino acids. CDR3 in DNA: TGTGCCAGCAGTCAACAGTATAGCAATCAGCCCCAGCATTTT. It yields the protein CASSQQYSNQPQHF.

This rearrangement joins TRBV28 to TRBJ1-1, with D tentatively TRBD1 (5 bases). The CDR3 is 14 residues long. CDR1 and CDR2 (germline): MDHEN, SYDVKM. V shed 5 bases and J shed 5 bases, with 15 bases lying between them. The CDR3 DNA is TGTGCCAGCAGTCAGAGGGGATACGGGACTGAAGCTTTCTTT. As protein: CASSQRGYGTEAFF.

This chain connects TRBV4-1 to TRBJ2-5; 8 bases agree with TRBD1. The CDR3 is made up of 16 amino acids. In germline, CDR1 is MGHRA, CDR2 YSYEKL. The ends lost 6 bases at V and 0 bases at J; junction bases unmatched: 9. The CDR3 reads CASSQTRTGYQETQYF. The CDR3 coding sequence is TGCGCCAGCAGTCAGACACGGACAGGGTACCAAGAGACCCAGTACTTC.

J is TRBJ2-3 and V is TRBV6-1, with 8 bases aligning to TRBD2. Germline lookup yields CDR1 MNHNS and CDR2 SASEGT. This CDR3 region has 16 residues. V shed 0 bases and J 10 bases; nucleotides not matched to a gene: 12. As DNA, the CDR3 is TGTGCCAGCAGTGAAGCTAGAGGTAGCGGGAAAAGGGCGCAGTATTTT. Protein sequence: CASSEARGSGKRAQYF.

This chain links TRBV11-2 with TRBJ2-7; the D gene is possibly TRBD2 (6 bases). This CDR3 region has 17 residues. Trimming pared 4 bases from V and 1 base from J, leaving 20 bases between. Looked up from germline, CDR1 is SGHAT and CDR2 is FQNNGV. Here the CDR3 reads CASSSFPTGGPSYEQYF. The CDR3 coding sequence is TGTGCCAGCAGCTCATTCCCAACCGGGGGTCCGTCCTACGAGCAGTACTTC.

The rearrangement joins TRBV5-1 to TRBJ1-4, with D possibly matching TRBD1 (6 bases). This CDR3 is 15 amino acids long. The germline CDR1 and CDR2 sequences are SGHRS and YFSETQ. V dropped 1 base and J dropped 7 bases, with 14 bases sitting between them. CDR3 region: CASSLKGGLGEKLFF. The CDR3 DNA reads as TGCGCCAGCAGCTTGAAGGGGGGGCTCGGTGAAAAACTGTTTTTT.

The rearrangement uses TRBV19 and TRBJ1-4, with D perhaps TRBD1 (6 bases). Deletions cut 3 bases from V and 8 bases from J, with 13 bases between. The CDR3 runs 14 residues. The germline CDR1 and CDR2 sequences are LNHDA and SQIVND (reference sequence). Here the CDR3 DNA reads TGTGCCAGTAGTATGGCGGGACAAATCGAAAAACTGTTTTTT. Its protein is CASSMAGQIEKLFF. Full variable domain (outside the CDR3, taken from reference TRBV19 and TRBJ1-4): DGGITQSPKYLFRKEGQNVTLSCEQNLNHDAMYWYRQDPGQGLRLIYYSQIVNDFQKGDIAEGYSVSREKKESFPLTVTSAQKNPTAFYLCASSMAGQIEKLFFGSGTQLSVL.

In this sample, this clone turned up a few times. This sample also contains other DNA sequences that code for the same CDR3. The DNA for the CDR3 is TGTGCCAGCAGCCCGCCCGGCCGTTCCTACAATGAGCAGTTCTTC. This gives the protein CASSPPGRSYNEQFF. The chain carries TRBV7-9 and TRBJ2-1; D remains ambiguous. Per the germline V gene, CDR1 is SEHNR and CDR2 is FQNEAQ (reference sequence). Trimming left V 5 bases short and J 1 base short, with 12 bases between. There are 15 residues in the CDR3.

This clone was detected only a few times. The rearrangement links TRBV5-1 to TRBJ2-1, with D perhaps TRBD1 (6 bases). Trimming removed 4 bases from V and 5 bases from J, with 10 bases in between. This CDR3 comprises 13 residues. Germline CDR1 and CDR2: SGHRS and YFSETQ. CDR3 protein: CASSPGQHNEQFF. DNA of the CDR3: TGCGCCAGCAGCCCGGGACAACACAATGAGCAGTTCTTC. Supplemented by reference TRBV5-1 and TRBJ2-1, the full variable domain reads KAGVTQTPRYLIKTRGQQVTLSCSPISGHRSVSWYQQTPGQGLQFLFEYFSETQRNKGNFPGRFSGRQFSNSRSEMNVSTLELGDSALYLCASSPGQHNEQFFGPGTRLTVL.

The rearrangement uses TRBV6-1 and TRBJ1-1, with TRBD1 as a possible D gene (5 bases). The CDR3 runs to 14 residues. V lost 4 bases and J 2 bases, leaving 11 bases between the germline ends. Per the germline V gene, CDR1 is MNHNS and CDR2 is SASEGT. This CDR3 reads CASSVRVFNTEAFF. The CDR3 bases are TGTGCCAGCAGTGTCAGGGTTTTCAACACTGAAGCTTTCTTT.

This clone was observed a handful of times. The gene calls are TRBV11-3 and TRBJ2-7; D perhaps matches TRBD2 (5 bases). Germline loops: CDR1 SGHNT, CDR2 YENEEA. This CDR3 comprises 14 residues. The V end lost 1 base, the J end lost 1 base, and 8 bases lay between the germline ends. CDR3 residues: CASSLGLQSYEQYF. The DNA for the CDR3 is TGTGCCAGCAGCTTAGGACTACAGTCCTACGAGCAGTACTTC.

This sequence joins TRBV7-3 and TRBJ2-2; 10 bases map to TRBD1. V was clipped by 4 bases and J by 2 bases; unmatched bases: 4. Germline V CDR1 and CDR2: SGHTA, FQGTGA. The CDR3 contains 16 residues. CDR3 residues: CASSSTGGLNTGELFF. The CDR3 DNA sequence: TGTGCCAGCAGCTCGACAGGGGGCTTAAACACCGGGGAGCTGTTTTTT.

The V and J genes are TRBV4-2 and TRBJ2-7; 8 nucleotides align to TRBD2. This CDR3 comprises 15 residues. Germline V CDR1 and CDR2: LGHNA, YNFKEQ. V was pared by 3 bases and J by 0 bases, with 4 bases of the junction left unmatched. The CDR3, as DNA: TGTGCCAGCAGCCAGGGTAGCGGGATCTCCTACGAGCAGTACTTC. Encoded protein: CASSQGSGISYEQYF.

This chain uses TRBV5-1 with TRBJ2-6; unclear D gene. Looked up from germline, CDR1 is SGHRS and CDR2 is YFSETQ. CDR3 length: 17 amino acids. The V and J ends lost 0 bases and 0 bases respectively, with 10 bases between them. The CDR3 nucleotides are TGCGCCAGCAGCTTGGTTCCTGTGAGCTCTGGGGCCAACGTCCTGACTTTC. This translates into CASSLVPVSSGANVLTF.